This TCR beta chain was documented in a study of T cells in Graves' hyperthyroidism and ophthalmopathy. Study at large: Peripheral blood samples were taken at initial diagnosis, prior to any treatment.

J lost 5 bases, V lost 5 bases, and 4 bases had no gene match. The germline V gene encodes CDR1 SGHTA and CDR2 FQGNSA. The CDR3 runs to 13 residues. Newly diagnosed patients aged 18 to 65 had hyperthyroidism of under 2 months' duration. Source material for PBMCs was 10 ml fresh peripheral blood. Study-level results: Onset of ophthalmopathy came a median roughly 6 months after the model predicted it.

Regions amplified from RNA transcripts were the TCR beta CDR3 regions. The primer set for the first-round RT-PCR of the TCR CDR3 was HTBI. TCRdb reprocessed the multiplex PCR reads with MiXCR, giving one entry per CDR3 protein. The sample shows about 340,000 distinct CDR3 sequences, roughly 23% of them seen only once. This clonotype was observed many times. What it recognizes is unknown. Sequenced input: blood. This clonotype was sampled from a woman aged 50 to 60 with Graves' hyperthyroidism. The chain uses TRBV7-2 and TRBJ2-5, with TRBD2 identical over 8 bases. The CDR3: CASSREGRETQYF. The DNA for the CDR3 is TGTGCCAGCAGCCGGGAGGGCCGGGAGACCCAGTACTTC.